The present entry profiles one TCR beta chain with its context. Its antigen is not identified. Whole-study results and caveats: Tumor Tregs overlapped most with tumor, then blood, naive CD4+ cells. The TCR gene usage of tumor memory CD4+ T cells clustered together with blood and lymph node memory CD4+ cells and with lymph node naive CD4+ cells.

Memory CD4+ T cells were sorted as CD4+CD45RO+CD25- cells. Full-length variable regions came from constant-region reverse primers plus semi-nested Nested Universal Primer A PCR. TCRdb ran MiXCR on the 5' RACE reads and lists one entry per CDR3 protein. This table has fewer than 8,500 distinct CDR3 sequences, about a third appearing once. The V gene's germline CDR1 is SGHNT and CDR2 YYREEE (reference sequence). The CDR3 spans 16 residues. With V trimmed by 5 bases and J by 6 bases, 9 bases remained unmatched. The material sequenced was tumor-infiltrating memory CD4+ T cells sorted from the breast tumor. Subset reported: memory CD4+ T cells, CD4+CD45RO+CD25-. This sequence joins TRBV5-4 and TRBJ2-7; 15 bases agree with TRBD2. The source is a female donor with breast cancer. The CDR3 reads CASRSGLAGGTGEQYF. For the CDR3, the DNA is TGTGCCAGCAGATCCGGACTAGCGGGAGGGACGGGCGAGCAGTACTTC.